One and the same sample provided the 6 T cell receptor beta chains below, sequenced in a study of T cell responses to AZD1222 COVID-19 vaccine. TCRdb's copy holds only in-frame clones and misses some; the assay was immunoSEQ multiplex PCR. The data contain 95,000 to 100,000 clones, roughly nine tenths of them singletons. The sample here was peripheral blood, taken on day 0 of AZD1222 vaccination. Source of these receptors: an adult in good health.

V usage is TRBV6-5 and J usage is TRBJ1-4; D not resolved. V was pared by 8 bases and J by 7 bases, with 14 bases between. The CDR3 is made up of 13 amino acids. Germline V gene sequence: CDR1 MNHEY, CDR2 SVGAGI. CDR3 residues: CASVSETPEKLFF. In nucleotides, the CDR3 is TGTGCCAGCGTCTCAGAGACCCCTGAAAAACTGTTTTTT.

V usage is TRBV14 and J usage is TRBJ1-2, with 8 bases lining up with TRBD1. The CDR3 has 15 residues. Germline loops: CDR1 SGHDN, CDR2 FVKESK. Trimming at V came to 4 bases and at J to 2 bases, leaving 6 bases not matched to a gene. CDR3 DNA sequence: TGTGCCAGCAGCCTTTTACAGGGGGGAAACTATGGCTACACCTTC. This encodes CASSLLQGGNYGYTF.

This rearrangement joins TRBV5-1 to TRBJ2-5, with D possibly matching TRBD1 (6 bases). Trimming pared 0 bases from V and 5 bases from J, leaving 11 bases between. Looked up from germline, CDR1 is SGHRS and CDR2 is YFSETQ. The length of the CDR3 is 14 residues. The CDR3 nucleotides read TGCGCCAGCAGCTTGGTCTACAGGGACGAGACCCAGTACTTC. Its protein is CASSLVYRDETQYF.

This chain connects TRBV18 to TRBJ1-3; tentatively, D is TRBD1 (6 bases). The CDR3 loop spans 17 amino acids. CDR1 is KGHSH and CDR2 is LQKENI in the germline V gene. Trimming removed 0 bases from V and 0 bases from J, with 12 bases in between. As DNA, the CDR3 is TGTGCCAGCTCACCACCGACAGGACCCGCCTCTGGAAACACCATATATTTT. It translates to CASSPPTGPASGNTIYF.

This clone was observed a handful of times. The rearrangement joins TRBV4-1 to TRBJ1-5, with D unresolved. V was pared by 0 bases and J by 7 bases, with 13 bases between. Germline CDR1 reads MGHRA; CDR2 reads YSYEKL. CDR3 size: 15 residues. DNA for the CDR3: TGCGCCAGCAGCCAAGATCTAAGCATGGGGCAGCCCCAGCATTTT. This gives the protein CASSQDLSMGQPQHF.

The V call is TRBV7-8, the J call TRBJ2-7; 8 bases map to TRBD1. The germline gives CDR1 SGHVS, CDR2 FQNEAQ. CDR3 length: 15 residues. V dropped 5 bases and J dropped 3; count of bases not matched to a gene: 9. The DNA for the CDR3 is TGTGCCAGCAGCCCCCCGGGCAGGGGGCTCTACGAGCAGTACTTC. Residues: CASSPPGRGLYEQYF.